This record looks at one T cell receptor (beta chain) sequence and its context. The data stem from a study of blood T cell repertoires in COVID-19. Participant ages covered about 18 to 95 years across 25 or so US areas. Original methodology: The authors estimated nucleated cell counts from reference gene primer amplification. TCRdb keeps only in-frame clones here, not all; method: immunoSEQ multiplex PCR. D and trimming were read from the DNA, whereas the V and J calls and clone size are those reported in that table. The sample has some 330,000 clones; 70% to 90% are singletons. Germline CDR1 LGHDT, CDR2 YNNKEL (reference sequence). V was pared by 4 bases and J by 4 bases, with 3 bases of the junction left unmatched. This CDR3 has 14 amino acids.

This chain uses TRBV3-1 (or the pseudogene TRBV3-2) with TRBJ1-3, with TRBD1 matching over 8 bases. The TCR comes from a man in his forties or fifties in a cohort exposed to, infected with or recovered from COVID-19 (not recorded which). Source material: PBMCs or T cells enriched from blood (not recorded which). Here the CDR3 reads CASSRTGPGNTIYF. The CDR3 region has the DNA TGTGCCAGCAGCCGGACAGGGCCAGGAAACACCATATATTTT.